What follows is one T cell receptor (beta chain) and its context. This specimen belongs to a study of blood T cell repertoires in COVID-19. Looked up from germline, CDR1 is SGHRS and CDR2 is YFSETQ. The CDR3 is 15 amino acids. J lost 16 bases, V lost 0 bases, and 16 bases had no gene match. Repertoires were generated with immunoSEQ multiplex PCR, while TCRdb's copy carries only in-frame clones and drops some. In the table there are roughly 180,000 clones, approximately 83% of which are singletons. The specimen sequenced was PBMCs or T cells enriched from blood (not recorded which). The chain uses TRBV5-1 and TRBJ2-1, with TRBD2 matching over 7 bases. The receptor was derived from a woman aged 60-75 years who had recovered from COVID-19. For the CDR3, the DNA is TGCGCCAGCAGCTTGGATAGCGGGTTGGCCCAAGGGTTTTTCTTC. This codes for CASSLDSGLAQGFFF.